This T cell receptor (beta chain) appears in the sequencing data of a study of blood T cell repertoires in COVID-19. Source study methods: Amplification of reference gene primers provided the estimated nucleated cell counts. The assay was immunoSEQ multiplex PCR, and TCRdb's table has in-frame clones only and misses some. V and J calls plus clone size are reproduced from that table; the DNA served to infer D and trimming. The data contain roughly 280,000 clones, approximately 86% of them seen just once; the ten biggest clones take up approximately 5.3%. V shed 1 base and J shed 4 bases, with 13 bases lying between them. This CDR3 has 15 amino acids. Per germline, CDR1 KGHSH and CDR2 LQKENI.

The TCR sequence derives from a woman in her fifties or sixties with COVID-19, enrolled during active disease. The rearrangement links TRBV18 to TRBJ1-2, with D possibly being TRBD1 (6 bases). The sample was peripheral blood. The CDR3 here is CASSPLKDRFYGYTF. The CDR3 nucleotides read TGTGCCAGCTCACCACTTAAAGACAGGTTCTATGGCTACACCTTC.